The clone carrying this T cell receptor beta chain was observed a few times. What it binds is unknown. The data are from a study of blood T cells in healthy people across ages. Whole-study findings and limits: Estimates drawn from one million T cells were deemed to understate diversity. Long-lived donors had more naive CD4+ cells and higher diversity than aged donors.

Using a J-beta primer mix together with a sample-barcoded 5' primer, a second PCR was run for about 6 to 11 cycles. Sequencing recovered at least 2.5 million CDR3-containing paired-end reads from each sample. One entry per CDR3 protein results from TCRdb running MiXCR on the 5' RACE reads. The sample has roughly 1.5 million distinct CDR3 sequences, around 40% seen once; the top ten hold around 4%. Germline V gives CDR1 SQVTM, CDR2 ANQGSEA. The ends were cut back, 4 bases at V and 1 base at J, with 15 bases in the middle. The CDR3 runs to 15 residues. Each sample had at least 6 million PBMCs isolated. The sample consisted of blood. The clonotype comes from a woman under 30 in good health. The chain carries TRBV29-1 and TRBJ2-3; D tentatively fits TRBD1 or TRBD2 (6 bases each). The CDR3 region has the DNA TGCAGCGTTGCCCATAGGGGGGCGGGCACAGATACGCAGTATTTT. Its translation is CSVAHRGAGTDTQYF.